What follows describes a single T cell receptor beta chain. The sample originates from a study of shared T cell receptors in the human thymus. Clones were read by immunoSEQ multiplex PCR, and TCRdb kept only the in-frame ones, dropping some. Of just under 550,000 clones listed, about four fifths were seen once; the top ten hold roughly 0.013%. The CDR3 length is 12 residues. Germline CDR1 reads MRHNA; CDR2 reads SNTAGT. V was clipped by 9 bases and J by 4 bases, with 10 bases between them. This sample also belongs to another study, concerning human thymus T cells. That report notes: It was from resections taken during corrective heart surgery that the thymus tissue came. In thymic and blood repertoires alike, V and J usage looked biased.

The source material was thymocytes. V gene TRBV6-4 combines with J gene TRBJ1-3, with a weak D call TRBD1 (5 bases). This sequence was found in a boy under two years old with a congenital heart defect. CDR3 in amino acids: CARAGSGNTIYF. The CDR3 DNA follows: TGTGCCAGGGCAGGGTCCGGAAACACCATATATTTT.